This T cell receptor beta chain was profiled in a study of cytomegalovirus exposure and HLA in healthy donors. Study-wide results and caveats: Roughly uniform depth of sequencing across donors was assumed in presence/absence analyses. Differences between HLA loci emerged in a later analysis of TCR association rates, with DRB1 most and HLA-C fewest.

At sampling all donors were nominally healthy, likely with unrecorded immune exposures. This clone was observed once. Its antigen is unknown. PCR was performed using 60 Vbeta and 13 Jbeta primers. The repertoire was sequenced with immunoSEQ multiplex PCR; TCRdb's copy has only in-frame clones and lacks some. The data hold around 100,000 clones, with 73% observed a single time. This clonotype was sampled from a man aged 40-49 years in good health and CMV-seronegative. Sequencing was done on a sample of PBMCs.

The CDR3 loop is CASSWGQGQITEAFF. The DNA of the CDR3 is TGCGCCAGCAGCTGGGGACAGGGTCAGATCACTGAAGCTTTCTTT. V is TRBV5-1 and J is TRBJ1-1; 9 nucleotides agree with TRBD1. The ends lost 3 bases at V and 4 bases at J; junction bases unmatched: 7. Germline values: CDR1 SGHRS, CDR2 YFSETQ. This CDR3 has 15 residues. The full variable domain, its missing parts supplied by reference TRBV5-1 and TRBJ1-1, is KAGVTQTPRYLIKTRGQQVTLSCSPISGHRSVSWYQQTPGQGLQFLFEYFSETQRNKGNFPGRFSGRQFSNSRSEMNVSTLELGDSALYLCASSWGQGQITEAFFGQGTRLTVV.